The 11 T cell receptor beta chains below come from one sample, sequenced in a study of T cells in Graves' hyperthyroidism and ophthalmopathy. RNA transcripts were the template for amplifying TCR beta CDR3 regions. HTBI primers were used for first-round RT-PCR of the TCR CDR3. Each CDR3 protein is one row after TCRdb ran MiXCR on the multiplex PCR reads. The table includes 350,000 to 400,000 distinct CDR3 sequences, just under 15% detected once. The sequenced sample was blood. The receptors originated from a woman younger than 45 with Graves' hyperthyroidism.

Many counts were recorded for this clonotype. The rearrangement links TRBV11-2 to TRBJ2-3; D might be TRBD2 (5 bases). V lost 5 bases, J lost 1 base, and 16 bases lay in between. Germline V CDR1 and CDR2: SGHAT, FQNNGV. The CDR3 runs 16 residues. The CDR3 nucleotides are TGTGCCAGCAGCGGAGGCAGCTGGCGGGGCACAGATACGCAGTATTTT. It specifies CASSGGSWRGTDTQYF.

In its sample, this clonotype was seen many times. V gene TRBV10-3 combines with J gene TRBJ2-7, with 8 positions matching TRBD1. Per the germline V gene, CDR1 is ENHRY and CDR2 is SYGVKD. J gave up 5 bases and V 6 bases, and 15 bases lay outside the gene matches. This CDR3 has 16 residues. CDR3 in amino acids: CAIRAASRGLVDEQYF. The CDR3, as DNA: TGTGCCATCAGGGCCGCTTCCAGGGGGCTCGTTGACGAGCAGTACTTC.

Of note for this clonotype: This clone may be a read error of a much larger clone one base away. The chain recombines TRBV11-1 with TRBJ2-7; maybe TRBD1 (5 bases). The CDR3 contains 11 residues. The V end lost 6 bases, the J end lost 7 bases, and 10 bases lay between the germline ends. CDR1 is SGHAT and CDR2 is FQDESV in the germline V gene (reference sequence). CDR3 sequence (DNA): TGTGCCAGCAGGGGGCGAGTTGAGCAGTACTTC. Amino acid sequence: CASRGRVEQYF.

The V call is TRBV12-3 or TRBV12-4, the J call TRBJ2-5, with 9 nucleotides matching TRBD2. The CDR3 loop spans 17 amino acids. The trim removed 6 bases at V and 0 bases at J, leaving 11 bases unmatched. CDR3 residues: CASSLRLAEGYQETQYF. The DNA of the CDR3 is TGTGCCAGCAGCCTTAGACTAGCGGAGGGGTACCAAGAGACCCAGTACTTC.

There are a few counts of this clonotype. The J gene is TRBJ1-1, the V gene TRBV5-1, with a weak D call TRBD1 (5 bases). The CDR3 spans 14 residues. Trimming stripped 0 bases from V and 4 bases from J, with 10 bases between. Germline CDR1 and CDR2: SGHRS and YFSETQ. The CDR3 DNA is TGCGCCAGCAGCTTGGTGGGGGAGAGCACTGAAGCTTTCTTT. It yields the protein CASSLVGESTEAFF. Variable domain in full (rest from reference TRBV5-1 and TRBJ1-1): KAGVTQTPRYLIKTRGQQVTLSCSPISGHRSVSWYQQTPGQGLQFLFEYFSETQRNKGNFPGRFSGRQFSNSRSEMNVSTLELGDSALYLCASSLVGESTEAFFGQGTRLTVV.

This clonotype was found many times. V gene TRBV14 combines with J gene TRBJ2-7; D might be TRBD1 (6 bases). The CDR3 is made up of 14 amino acids. V was clipped by 2 bases and J by 3 bases, with 11 bases between them. Germline V gene sequence: CDR1 SGHDN, CDR2 FVKESK. CDR3 DNA: TGTGCCAGCAGCCAATCCGGGACAAGCTACGAGCAGTACTTC. Its translation is CASSQSGTSYEQYF.

Many counts were recorded for this clonotype. The chain joins TRBV24-1 to TRBJ2-5; 9 bases are a match to TRBD2. V trimming: 5 bases; J trimming: 2 bases; junction bases outside the gene matches: 5. Germline V CDR1 and CDR2: KGHDR, SFDVKD. The CDR3 is 15 amino acids. The DNA for the CDR3 is TGTGCCACCAGTGGCCTAGCGGGAAAACAAGAGACCCAGTACTTC. Translated: CATSGLAGKQETQYF.

This clonotype was counted a few times. Its ends do not fully match the called genes, so a read error is possible. V is TRBV20-1 and J is TRBJ1-1; D is undetermined. CDR1 and CDR2 from the germline V gene are DFQATT and SNEGSKA (reference sequence). This CDR3 is built from 16 residues. The DNA of the CDR3 is TGCAGTGCCAACCAGGTATCGGCAGACATGAACACTGGAGCTTTCTTT. It is translated as CSANQVSADMNTGAFF.

This clonotype was seen at least ten times. V usage is TRBV18 and J usage is TRBJ1-2, with 7 bases lining up with TRBD1. J gave up 0 bases and V 6 bases, and 7 bases lay outside the gene matches. This CDR3 has 15 residues. Germline-derived CDR1 and CDR2 are KGHSH and LQKENI. This CDR3 is CASSRRGGANYGYTF. DNA of the CDR3: TGTGCCAGCTCTCGCCGAGGGGGCGCTAACTATGGCTACACCTTC.

This clonotype occurred many times. V and J are TRBV20-1 and TRBJ2-3; D uncertain. This CDR3 comprises 14 residues. Between the trimmed V and J ends, which lost 0 bases and 4 bases, there was a span of 11 bases. The germline CDR1 and CDR2 sequences are DFQATT and SNEGSKA (reference sequence). CDR3 amino acids: CSARDEFGSDTQYF. CDR3 in DNA: TGCAGTGCTAGAGATGAGTTTGGATCAGATACGCAGTATTTT.

This clonotype was recorded many times. V gene TRBV20-1 combines with J gene TRBJ2-3, with TRBD2 matching 16 bases. The junction had 10 bases not matched to a gene; V was cut back by 1 base and J by 3 bases. Germline V gene sequence: CDR1 DFQATT, CDR2 SNEGSKA (reference sequence). CDR3 length: 19 residues. CDR3 coding DNA: TGCAGTGCTAGAGCCCCGGCCGGGACTAGCGGGAGGGTAACAGATACGCAGTATTTT. This translates into CSARAPAGTSGRVTDTQYF.